This T cell receptor beta chain was identified in a study of cytomegalovirus exposure and HLA in healthy donors. Germline lookup yields CDR1 MGHRA and CDR2 YSYEKL. V was trimmed by 1 base and J by 9 bases, leaving 9 bases between them. CDR3 length equals 12 residues. Use of 60 Vbeta and 13 Jbeta primers characterized the PCR. Produced via immunoSEQ multiplex PCR; TCRdb's table is partial and in-frame only. The table shows around 110,000 clones, with around 75% occurring only once. The chain recombines TRBV4-1 with TRBJ2-5, with D possibly matching TRBD1 (5 bases). This TCR was recovered from a woman aged 18 to 35 in good health and CMV-seronegative. What was sequenced was PBMCs. In nucleotides, the CDR3 is TGCGCCAGCAGCCAAGTCCCAGGGCCCCAGTACTTC. It yields the protein CASSQVPGPQYF.